This record concerns one T cell receptor beta chain sequence. V lost 0 bases to trimming and J lost 8 bases, with 11 bases between them. Per the germline V gene, CDR1 is SGHRS and CDR2 is YFSETQ. This CDR3 has 13 amino acids. These data come from a study of blood T cell repertoires in COVID-19. Original analysis: Reference gene primer amplification gave nucleated cell count estimates. Libraries were prepared by immunoSEQ multiplex PCR; TCRdb keeps only in-frame clonotypes and omits some of them. V, J and clone size were drawn from that table, and D and trimming were deduced from the DNA. The repertoire holds more than 85,000 clones, with approximately 82% as singletons.

The chain couples TRBV5-1 to TRBJ1-2; D might be TRBD1 (5 bases). This clonotype originated in a man aged 55 to 70 with acute or convalescent COVID-19. The sequencing input was peripheral blood. CDR3 in amino acids: CASSLARQGGYTF. In DNA form, the CDR3 reads TGCGCCAGCAGCTTGGCCCGGCAGGGCGGCTACACCTTC.